This record looks at one T cell receptor beta chain sequence and its context. The CDR3 runs 13 residues. Trimming left V 7 bases short and J 5 bases short, with 15 bases between. Germline CDR1 and CDR2: MNHEY and SVGAGI. In the original analysis: The authors estimated nucleated cell counts from reference gene primer amplification. Sequencing used immunoSEQ multiplex PCR; TCRdb keeps in-frame clones, though not all of them. V, J and clone size derive from that table, while D and trimming were established from the DNA sequence. The table has about 220,000 clones, over 80% seen once. The data belong to a study of blood T cell repertoires in COVID-19. Study as a whole: The United States, Italy and Spain supplied acute and convalescent COVID-19 samples. PBMCs, B-cell-depleted T cells, or T cells provided the cDNA or gDNA that made up the material.

The rearrangement joins TRBV6-5 to TRBJ2-7; tentative D call: TRBD1 (6 bases). Sample: peripheral blood. The receptor comes from a human donor in a cohort sampled during active COVID-19. CDR3 amino acids: CASNPGTIHEQYF. The CDR3 DNA reads as TGTGCCAGCAACCCCGGGACAATCCACGAGCAGTACTTC.